The 10 T cell receptor beta chains below come from one sample, sequenced in a study of radiotherapy plus CTLA-4 blockade in lung cancer (dated by TCRdb to between 2018 and 2020). The receptor library was made with the immunoSEQ multiplex PCR assay. In its TCRdb copy, this immuneACCESS table keeps in-frame sequences only and misses some clones. Where compared with another copy, unresolved V genes explain less than half of these, and the others have no known cause. For this sample there are tens of thousands of clones; around three quarters appear just once. Less than 9% of the sample is in the top ten clones. The source material was peripheral blood, sampled from a patient treated with radiotherapy plus ipilimumab. Receptor source: a human donor with non-small cell lung cancer who had stable disease on radiotherapy plus ipilimumab.

The V and J genes are TRBV7-9 and TRBJ1-2; D uncertain. The V end lost 5 bases, the J end lost 8 bases, and 21 bases lay between the germline ends. Germline-derived CDR1 and CDR2 are SEHNR and FQNEAQ (reference sequence). The CDR3 covers 15 residues. The CDR3 nucleotides read TGTGCCAGCAGCCAACAAAAACCAGGTTTAGGCGGCTACACCTTC. Translating it yields CASSQQKPGLGGYTF. Based on the CDR3 plus reference TRBV7-9 and TRBJ1-2, the full variable domain is DTGVSQNPRHKITKRGQNVTFRCDPISEHNRLYWYRQTLGQGPEFLTYFQNEAQLEKSRLLSDRFSAERPKGSFSTLEIQRTEQGDSAMYLCASSQQKPGLGGYTFGSGTRLTVV.

The chain links TRBV2 to TRBJ2-5, with D possibly TRBD2 on 5 matching bases. This CDR3 contains 14 residues. The germline V gene has CDR1 SNHLY and CDR2 FYNNEI. The V and J ends lost 3 bases and 4 bases respectively, with 12 bases between them. The CDR3 DNA sequence: TGTGCCAGCAGTGACTTCGGAGGTGCAGAGACCCAGTACTTC. Translated, it gives CASSDFGGAETQYF.

This chain uses TRBV29-1 with TRBJ2-3; the D call may be TRBD1 or TRBD2 (5 bases each). This CDR3 comprises 12 residues. The germline V and J ends were trimmed by 5 bases and 5 bases, with 11 bases remaining between them. CDR1 is SQVTM and CDR2 is ANQGSEA in the germline V gene. CDR3: CSVPRDEDTQYF. The CDR3 DNA sequence: TGCAGCGTTCCCCGGGACGAAGATACGCAGTATTTT.

This clone has just a few counts. The chain carries TRBV19 and TRBJ1-1, with D uncertain. The CDR3 contains 13 residues. Trimming pared 1 base from V and 4 bases from J, leaving 7 bases between. The germline V gene encodes CDR1 LNHDA and CDR2 SQIVND (reference sequence). CDR3: CASSIGPGTEAFF. CDR3 bases: TGTGCCAGTAGTATAGGCCCGGGCACTGAAGCTTTCTTT.

This chain joins TRBV7-7 and TRBJ2-2, with 7 nucleotides matching TRBD2. The V segment lost 5 bases and the J segment 0 bases; nucleotides outside the gene matches: 3. The CDR3 spans 15 residues. The germline V gene has CDR1 SSHAT and CDR2 FNYEAQ (reference sequence). The CDR3 DNA reads as TGTGCCAGCAGCCTAGGGAGGGCGAACACCGGGGAGCTGTTTTTT. Encoded protein: CASSLGRANTGELFF.

The chain joins TRBV6-1 to TRBJ2-2; 7 bases line up with TRBD2. The CDR3 spans 15 residues. Germline CDR1 reads MNHNS; CDR2 reads SASEGT. The V and J ends lost 6 bases and 2 bases, in that order; junction bases with no gene match: 6. The CDR3 is CASRLAGPNTGELFF. The CDR3, as DNA: TGTGCCAGCAGATTAGCGGGTCCCAACACCGGGGAGCTGTTTTTT.

V and J are TRBV10-3 and TRBJ2-5; 11 bases map to TRBD2. This CDR3 is built from 15 residues. CDR1 and CDR2 (germline): ENHRY, SYGVKD. V was clipped by 4 bases and J by 5 bases; unmatched bases: 6. CDR3 DNA: TGTGCCATCAGTGGGGTAGCGGGGGGGCAGGAGACCCAGTACTTC. This sequence encodes CAISGVAGGQETQYF.

J is TRBJ1-5 and V is TRBV19, with D unclear. The germline gives CDR1 LNHDA, CDR2 SQIVND (reference sequence). The ends were cut back, 11 bases at V and 5 bases at J, with 10 bases in the middle. CDR3 length equals 11 residues. The CDR3 loop is CAVGSHQPQHF. DNA of the CDR3: TGTGCCGTGGGGAGCCATCAGCCCCAGCATTTT.

V usage is TRBV30 and J usage is TRBJ1-2, with 7 bases identical to TRBD1. Germline V CDR1 and CDR2: GTSNPN, SVGIG (reference sequence). The CDR3 has 15 amino acids. The V and J ends lost 2 bases and 7 bases, in that order; junction bases with no gene match: 13. The CDR3 DNA reads TGTGCCTGGAGTAGGGAGGGGGCTCCTTGGGGTGGCTACACCTTC. Translated: CAWSREGAPWGGYTF.

Comment on this clone: At the DNA level, this CDR3 is encoded by other sequences in the same sample as well. CDR3 DNA sequence: TGTGCCTGGACTCTGGACAGCAATCAGCCCCAGCATTTT. Translated, it gives CAWTLDSNQPQHF. V gene TRBV30 combines with J gene TRBJ1-5, with D unresolved. V dropped 4 bases and J dropped 1 base, with 8 bases sitting between them. CDR1 and CDR2 from the germline V gene are GTSNPN and SVGIG (reference sequence). The CDR3 has 13 residues.